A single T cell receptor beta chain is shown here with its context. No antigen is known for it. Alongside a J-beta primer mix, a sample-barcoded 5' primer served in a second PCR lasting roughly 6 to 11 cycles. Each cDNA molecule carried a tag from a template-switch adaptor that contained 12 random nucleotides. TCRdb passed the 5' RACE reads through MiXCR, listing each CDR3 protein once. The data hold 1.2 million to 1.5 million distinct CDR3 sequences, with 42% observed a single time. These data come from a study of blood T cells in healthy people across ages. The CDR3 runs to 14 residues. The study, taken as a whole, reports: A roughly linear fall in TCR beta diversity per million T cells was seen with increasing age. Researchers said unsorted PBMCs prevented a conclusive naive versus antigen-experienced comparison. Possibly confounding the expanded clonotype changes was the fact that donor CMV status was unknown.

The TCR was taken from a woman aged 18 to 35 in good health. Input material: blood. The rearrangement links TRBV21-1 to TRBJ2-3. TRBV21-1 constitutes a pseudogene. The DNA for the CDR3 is TGTGCCAGCAGCAAAAGGACTAGCCAGTATACGCAGTATTTT. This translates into CASSKRTSQYTQYF.